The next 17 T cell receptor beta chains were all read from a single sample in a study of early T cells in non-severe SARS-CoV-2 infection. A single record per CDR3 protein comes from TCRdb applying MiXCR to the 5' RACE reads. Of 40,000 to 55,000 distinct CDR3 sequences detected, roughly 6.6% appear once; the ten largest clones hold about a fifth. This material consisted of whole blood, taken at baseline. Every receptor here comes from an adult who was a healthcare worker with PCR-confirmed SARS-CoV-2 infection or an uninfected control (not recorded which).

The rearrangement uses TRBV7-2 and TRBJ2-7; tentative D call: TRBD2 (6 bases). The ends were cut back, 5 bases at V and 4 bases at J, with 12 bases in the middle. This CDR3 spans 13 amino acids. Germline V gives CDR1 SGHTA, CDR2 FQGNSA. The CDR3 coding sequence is TGTGCCAGCAGCGCGGGGAGACAGTACGAGCAGTACTTC. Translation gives CASSAGRQYEQYF. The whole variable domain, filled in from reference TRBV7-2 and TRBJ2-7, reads GAGVSQSPSNKVTEKGKDVELRCDPISGHTALYWYRQSLGQGLEFLIYFQGNSAPDKSGLPSDRFSAERTGGSVSTLTIQRTQQEDSAVYLCASSAGRQYEQYFGPGTRLTVT.

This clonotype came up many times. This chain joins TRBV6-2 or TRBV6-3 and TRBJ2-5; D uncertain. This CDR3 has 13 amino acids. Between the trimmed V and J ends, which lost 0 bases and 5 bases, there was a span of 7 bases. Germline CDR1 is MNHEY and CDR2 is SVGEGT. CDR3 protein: CASSYSEFETQYF. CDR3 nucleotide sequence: TGTGCCAGCAGTTACTCGGAGTTCGAGACCCAGTACTTC.

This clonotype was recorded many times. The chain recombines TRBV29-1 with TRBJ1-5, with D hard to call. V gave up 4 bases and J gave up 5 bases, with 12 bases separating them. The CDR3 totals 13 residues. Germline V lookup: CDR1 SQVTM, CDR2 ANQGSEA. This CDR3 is CSVGEVSYQPQHF. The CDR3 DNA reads TGCAGCGTTGGAGAGGTGAGCTATCAGCCCCAGCATTTT. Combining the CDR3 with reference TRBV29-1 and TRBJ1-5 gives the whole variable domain SAVISQKPSRDICQRGTSLTIQCQVDSQVTMMFWYRQQPGQSLTLIATANQGSEATYESGFVIDKFPISRPNLTFSTLTVSNMSPEDSSIYLCSVGEVSYQPQHFGDGTRLSIL.

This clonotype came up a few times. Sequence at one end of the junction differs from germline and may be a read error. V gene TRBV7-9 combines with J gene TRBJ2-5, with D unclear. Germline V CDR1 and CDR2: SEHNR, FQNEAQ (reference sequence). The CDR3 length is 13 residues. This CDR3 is CASSRGWVENQYF. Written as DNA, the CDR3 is TGTGCCAGCAGCCGCGGTTGGGTGGAGAACCAGTACTTC.

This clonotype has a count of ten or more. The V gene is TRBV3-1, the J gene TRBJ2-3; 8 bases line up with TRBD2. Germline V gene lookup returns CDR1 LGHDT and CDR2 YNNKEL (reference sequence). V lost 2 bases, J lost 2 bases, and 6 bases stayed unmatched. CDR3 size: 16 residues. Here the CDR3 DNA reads TGTGCCAGCAGCCAAACCGGGACTAGAACCACAGATACGCAGTATTTT. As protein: CASSQTGTRTTDTQYF.

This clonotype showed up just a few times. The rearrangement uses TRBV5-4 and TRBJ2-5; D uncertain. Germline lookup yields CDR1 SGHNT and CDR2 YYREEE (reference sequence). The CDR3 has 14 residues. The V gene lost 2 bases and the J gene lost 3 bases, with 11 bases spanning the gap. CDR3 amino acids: CASSFAVSEETQYF. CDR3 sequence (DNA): TGTGCCAGCAGCTTTGCGGTGTCAGAAGAGACCCAGTACTTC.

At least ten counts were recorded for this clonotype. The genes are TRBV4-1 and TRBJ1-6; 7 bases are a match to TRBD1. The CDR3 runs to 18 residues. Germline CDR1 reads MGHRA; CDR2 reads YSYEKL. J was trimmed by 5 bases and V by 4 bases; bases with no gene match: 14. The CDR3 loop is CASSRGIPGQLNNSPLHF. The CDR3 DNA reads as TGCGCCAGCAGCCGGGGCATACCGGGACAGCTCAATAATTCACCCCTCCACTTT.

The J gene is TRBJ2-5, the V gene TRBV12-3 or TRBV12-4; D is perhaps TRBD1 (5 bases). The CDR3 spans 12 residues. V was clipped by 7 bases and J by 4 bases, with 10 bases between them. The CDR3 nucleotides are TGTGCCAGCACCCCCGACAGAGAGACCCAGTACTTC. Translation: CASTPDRETQYF.

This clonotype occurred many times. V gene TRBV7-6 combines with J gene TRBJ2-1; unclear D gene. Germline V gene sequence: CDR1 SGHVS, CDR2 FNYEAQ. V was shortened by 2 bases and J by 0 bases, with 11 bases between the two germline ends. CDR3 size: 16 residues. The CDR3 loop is CASSLYSVNSYNEQFF. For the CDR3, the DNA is TGTGCCAGCAGCTTATACAGCGTGAACTCCTACAATGAGCAGTTCTTC.

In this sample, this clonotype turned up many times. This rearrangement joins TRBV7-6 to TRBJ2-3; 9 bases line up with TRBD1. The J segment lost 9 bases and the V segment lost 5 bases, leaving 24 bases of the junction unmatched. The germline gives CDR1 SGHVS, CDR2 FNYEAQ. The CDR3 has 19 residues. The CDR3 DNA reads TGTGCCAGCAGCCGCGACTTCAAAACAGGGGGCACCACAATGAGGACGCAGTATTTT. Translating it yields CASSRDFKTGGTTMRTQYF. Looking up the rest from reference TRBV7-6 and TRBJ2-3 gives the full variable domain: GAGVSQSPRYKVTKRGQDVALRCDPISGHVSLYWYRQALGQGPEFLTYFNYEAQQDKSGLPNDRFSAERPEGSISTLTIQRTEQRDSAMYRCASSRDFKTGGTTMRTQYFGPGTRLTVL.

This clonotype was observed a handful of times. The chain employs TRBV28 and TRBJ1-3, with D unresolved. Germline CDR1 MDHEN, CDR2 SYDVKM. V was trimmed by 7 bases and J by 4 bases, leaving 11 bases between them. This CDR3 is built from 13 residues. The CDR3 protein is CASTSTVGNTIYF. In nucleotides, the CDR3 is TGTGCCAGCACCTCCACCGTCGGAAACACCATATATTTT.

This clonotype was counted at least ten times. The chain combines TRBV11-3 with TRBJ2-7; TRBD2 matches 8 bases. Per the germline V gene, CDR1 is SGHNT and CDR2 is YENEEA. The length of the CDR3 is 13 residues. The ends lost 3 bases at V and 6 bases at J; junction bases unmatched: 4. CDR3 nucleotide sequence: TGTGCCAGCAGCTTGGGCGGGAGGACCGAGCAGTACTTC. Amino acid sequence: CASSLGGRTEQYF.

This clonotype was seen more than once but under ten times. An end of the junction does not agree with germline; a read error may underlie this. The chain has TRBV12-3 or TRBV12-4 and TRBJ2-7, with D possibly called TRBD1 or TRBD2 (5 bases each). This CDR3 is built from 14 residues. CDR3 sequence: CASSLAGTIYEQYF. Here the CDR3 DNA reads TGTGCCAGCAGTCTAGCCGGGACGATTTACGAGCAGTACTTC.

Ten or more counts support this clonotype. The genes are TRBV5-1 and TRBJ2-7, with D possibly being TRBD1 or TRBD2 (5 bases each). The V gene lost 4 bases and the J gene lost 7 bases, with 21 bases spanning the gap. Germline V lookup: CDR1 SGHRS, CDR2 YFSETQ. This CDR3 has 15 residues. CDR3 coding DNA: TGCGCCAGCAGCCCACAAGGGGAGATCCTGGGGGAGCAGTACTTC. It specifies CASSPQGEILGEQYF.

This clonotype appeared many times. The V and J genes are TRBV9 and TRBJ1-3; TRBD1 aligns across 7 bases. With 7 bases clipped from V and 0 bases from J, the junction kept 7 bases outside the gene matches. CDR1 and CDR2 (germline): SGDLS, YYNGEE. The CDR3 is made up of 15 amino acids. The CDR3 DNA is TGTGCCAGCCAACCGGGACAGATCTCTGGAAACACCATATATTTT. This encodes CASQPGQISGNTIYF.

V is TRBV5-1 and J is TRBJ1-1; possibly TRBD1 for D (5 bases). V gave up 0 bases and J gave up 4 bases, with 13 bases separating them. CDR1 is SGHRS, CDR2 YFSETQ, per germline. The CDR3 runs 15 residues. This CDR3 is CASSLVAGSLTEAFF. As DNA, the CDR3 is TGCGCCAGCAGCTTGGTGGCAGGGTCGCTCACTGAAGCTTTCTTT. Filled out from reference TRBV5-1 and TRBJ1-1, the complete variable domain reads KAGVTQTPRYLIKTRGQQVTLSCSPISGHRSVSWYQQTPGQGLQFLFEYFSETQRNKGNFPGRFSGRQFSNSRSEMNVSTLELGDSALYLCASSLVAGSLTEAFFGQGTRLTVV.

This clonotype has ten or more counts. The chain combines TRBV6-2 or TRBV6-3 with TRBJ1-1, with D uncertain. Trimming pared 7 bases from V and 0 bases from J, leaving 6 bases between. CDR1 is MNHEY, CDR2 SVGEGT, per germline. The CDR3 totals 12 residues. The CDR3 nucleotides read TGTGCCAGCAAAAGGATGAACACTGAAGCTTTCTTT. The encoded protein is CASKRMNTEAFF.